The 31 T cell receptor beta chains listed next were all sequenced from one sample in a study of shared clonotypes between healthy human individuals. Generated by immunoSEQ multiplex PCR, the TCRdb table keeps only in-frame clones and is missing some. The sample includes roughly 590,000 clones, around 95% of them seen just once. Naive CD8 populations comprised CD45RO-negative cells positively selected for CCR7, excluding terminally differentiated effector memory CD45RA+ cells. Sequencing used naive CD8+ T cells sorted from blood. The receptors were gathered from a woman aged 25-40 years in good health.

The rearrangement uses TRBV2 and TRBJ1-1, with TRBD1 matching over 7 bases. Germline V lookup: CDR1 SNHLY, CDR2 FYNNEI. Trimming took 5 bases from V and 3 from J; bases not matched to a gene: 3. The CDR3 length is 13 residues. This CDR3 reads CASSLQGYTEAFF. DNA for the CDR3: TGTGCCAGCAGTTTACAGGGGTACACTGAAGCTTTCTTT. The variable domain in full, with the rest retrieved from reference TRBV2 and TRBJ1-1, is EPEVTQTPSHQVTQMGQEVILRCVPISNHLYFYWYRQILGQKVEFLVSFYNNEISEKSEIFDDQFSVERPDGSNFTLKIRSTKLEDSAMYFCASSLQGYTEAFFGQGTRLTVV.

The V call is TRBV28, the J call TRBJ2-7; 10 nucleotides agree with TRBD2. V lost 3 bases to trimming and J lost 6 bases; unmatched junction nucleotides: 8. The CDR3 covers 15 residues. Germline assignment: CDR1 MDHEN and CDR2 SYDVKM. CDR3 bases: TGTGCCAGCAGTTTGGGGTGGCTAGCGGGAGCCGAGCAGTACTTC. Translating it yields CASSLGWLAGAEQYF.

The chain links TRBV27 to TRBJ2-5, with 11 bases that match TRBD2. V shed 6 bases and J 4 bases; nucleotides not matched to a gene: 7. CDR3 length: 15 residues. Germline lookup yields CDR1 MNHEY and CDR2 SMNVEV (reference sequence). The DNA for the CDR3 is TGTGCCAGCAGGGTTACTAGCGGGAGTCGAGAGACCCAGTACTTC. Translated, it gives CASRVTSGSRETQYF.

The rearrangement joins TRBV7-8 to TRBJ2-5; TRBD2 aligns across 10 bases. Looked up from germline, CDR1 is SGHVS and CDR2 is FQNEAQ. After removal of 5 bases from V and 2 bases from J, the junction contained 5 bases not matched to a gene. The CDR3 is made up of 15 amino acids. DNA for the CDR3: TGTGCCAGCAGCATCGGACTAGCGGTACAAGAGACCCAGTACTTC. Amino acid sequence: CASSIGLAVQETQYF.

V usage is TRBV5-1 and J usage is TRBJ2-7; 11 bases line up with TRBD2. Germline CDR1 SGHRS, CDR2 YFSETQ. V dropped 2 bases and J dropped 6; count of bases not matched to a gene: 13. CDR3 length equals 17 residues. The chain's CDR3 is CASSLIGTSGNVIEQYF. The CDR3 nucleotides read TGCGCCAGCAGCTTAATAGGGACTAGCGGTAATGTAATCGAGCAGTACTTC.

The CDR3, as DNA: TGTGCCAGCAGCGGACCGGACTATCCTCACGAGCAGTACTTC. Amino acid sequence: CASSGPDYPHEQYF. The chain recombines TRBV13 with TRBJ2-7, with D possibly TRBD2 on 6 matching bases. CDR1 and CDR2 from the germline V gene are PRHDT and FYEKMQ (reference sequence). Deletions cut 5 bases from V and 5 bases from J, with 16 bases between. CDR3 length equals 14 residues. The entire variable domain, with the rest obtained from reference TRBV13 and TRBJ2-7, is as follows: AAGVIQSPRHLIKEKRETATLKCYPIPRHDTVYWYQQGPGQDPQFLISFYEKMQSDKGSIPDRFSAQQFSDYHSELNMSSLELGDSALYFCASSGPDYPHEQYFGPGTRLTVT.

The chain employs TRBV9 and TRBJ2-1, with TRBD1 as a possible D gene (6 bases). The CDR3 contains 15 residues. Germline CDR1 and CDR2: SGDLS and YYNGEE. V was clipped by 6 bases and J by 8 bases, with 21 bases between them. CDR3 in amino acids: CASTRTGSPRDEQFF. The CDR3 region has the DNA TGTGCCAGCACCCGAACAGGGTCCCCGAGGGATGAGCAGTTCTTC. Full variable domain (outside the CDR3, taken from reference TRBV9 and TRBJ2-1): DSGVTQTPKHLITATGQRVTLRCSPRSGDLSVYWYQQSLDQGLQFLIQYYNGEERAKGNILERFSAQQFPDLHSELNLSSLELGDSALYFCASTRTGSPRDEQFFGPGTRLTVL.

The chain couples TRBV27 to TRBJ1-2; D gene uncertain. Germline V gives CDR1 MNHEY, CDR2 SMNVEV (reference sequence). Trimming shortened V by 3 bases and J by 7 bases, and 15 bases separated the two germline ends. This CDR3 has 14 residues. CDR3 protein: CASSLVGSPGGYTF. The CDR3 DNA is TGTGCCAGCAGTTTGGTTGGGTCCCCCGGTGGCTACACCTTC.

This sequence joins TRBV7-9 and TRBJ2-5, with D maybe TRBD2 (5 bases). The CDR3 is 15 residues long. Germline V gives CDR1 SEHNR, CDR2 FQNEAQ (reference sequence). V lost 2 bases and J lost 3, with 13 bases in between. The CDR3 reads CASSLLLAREETQYF. The CDR3 DNA reads TGTGCCAGCAGCTTACTTCTAGCTAGGGAAGAGACCCAGTACTTC.

The rearrangement joins TRBV27 to TRBJ2-1, with 12 bases fitting TRBD2. CDR3 length: 18 residues. Per germline, CDR1 MNHEY and CDR2 SMNVEV (reference sequence). V was clipped by 4 bases and J by 4 bases; unmatched bases: 11. In DNA form, the CDR3 reads TGTGCCAGCAGTTCCCGACTAGCGGGAGCCCCTGGGTACAATGAGCAGTTCTTC. Residues: CASSSRLAGAPGYNEQFF.

The chain is built from TRBV9 and TRBJ2-3, with 8 bases matching TRBD2. There are 16 residues in the CDR3. The V gene's germline CDR1 is SGDLS and CDR2 YYNGEE. The junction had 12 bases not matched to a gene; V was cut back by 4 bases and J by 5 bases. The CDR3 loop reads CASSLSGLAYIDTQYF. The CDR3 coding sequence is TGTGCCAGCAGCCTTTCAGGACTAGCATATATAGATACGCAGTATTTT.

The V gene is TRBV6-5, the J gene TRBJ2-7; TRBD2 aligns across 7 bases. The CDR3 loop spans 14 amino acids. Germline loops: CDR1 MNHEY, CDR2 SVGAGI. J lost 2 bases, V lost 2 bases, and 3 bases had no gene match. The CDR3 reads CASSYGGGPYEQYF. In DNA form, the CDR3 reads TGTGCCAGCAGTTACGGGGGGGGTCCCTACGAGCAGTACTTC.

The chain couples TRBV7-2 to TRBJ2-1, with 13 bases lining up with TRBD2. Unmatched junction bases numbered 6, after V lost 5 bases and J lost 8 bases. Germline CDR1 reads SGHTA; CDR2 reads FQGNSA. This CDR3 is built from 15 residues. CDR3 nucleotide sequence: TGTGCCAGCAGCAAACTAGCGGGAGGGCCCCATGAGCAGTTCTTC. Encoded protein: CASSKLAGGPHEQFF.

The chain employs TRBV7-6 and TRBJ2-7; possibly TRBD1 or TRBD2 for D (5 bases each). V lost 1 base and J 1 base, leaving 14 bases between the germline ends. Germline V CDR1 and CDR2: SGHVS, FNYEAQ. The CDR3 spans 16 residues. In DNA form, the CDR3 reads TGTGCCAGCAGCTTAGGGTTCGGGGACGGATCCTACGAGCAGTACTTC. Its translation is CASSLGFGDGSYEQYF.

V is TRBV7-8 and J is TRBJ2-3; D is possibly TRBD1 (6 bases). Trimming shortened V by 1 base and J by 2 bases, and 13 bases separated the two germline ends. The CDR3 has 16 amino acids. The V gene's germline CDR1 is SGHVS and CDR2 FQNEAQ. The CDR3 protein is CASSLGGQAPTDTQYF. DNA for the CDR3: TGTGCCAGCAGCTTAGGGGGACAAGCACCCACAGATACGCAGTATTTT.

J is TRBJ2-2 and V is TRBV5-4; D not certain. The CDR3 consists of 12 residues. Deletions cut 2 bases from V and 5 bases from J, with 4 bases between. The V gene's germline CDR1 is SGHNT and CDR2 YYREEE (reference sequence). The CDR3 DNA reads TGTGCCAGCAGCTTAAAAACCGGGGAGCTGTTTTTT. Translated: CASSLKTGELFF.

V is TRBV28 and J is TRBJ2-1; D is ambiguous. V was clipped by 3 bases and J by 5 bases, with 14 bases between them. From germline, CDR1 is MDHEN and CDR2 SYDVKM. CDR3 length equals 15 residues. CDR3 DNA sequence: TGTGCCAGCAGTTTTGGGCTAGGCCTTGACAATGAGCAGTTCTTC. This sequence encodes CASSFGLGLDNEQFF.

The rearrangement joins TRBV15 to TRBJ2-7; no reliable D call. Looked up from germline, CDR1 is LNHNV and CDR2 is YYDKDF (reference sequence). Trimming left V 3 bases short and J 0 bases short, with 12 bases between. The CDR3 loop spans 15 amino acids. CDR3 protein: CATSREYKSSYEQYF. The CDR3 DNA reads TGTGCCACCAGCAGGGAATACAAGAGCTCCTACGAGCAGTACTTC.

This rearrangement joins TRBV5-1 to TRBJ2-7; no firm D call. V was clipped by 0 bases and J by 2 bases, with 9 bases between them. CDR1 SGHRS and CDR2 YFSETQ come from the germline V gene. The CDR3 extends over 14 amino acids. The CDR3 DNA reads as TGCGCCAGCAGCTTGGGTTCTCACACCTACGAGCAGTACTTC. Its protein product is CASSLGSHTYEQYF.

J is TRBJ2-7 and V is TRBV25-1; a possible D gene is TRBD2 (7 bases). This CDR3 region has 14 residues. V was shortened by 3 bases and J by 6 bases, with 15 bases between the two germline ends. Germline CDR1 MGHDK, CDR2 SYGVNS. In nucleotides, the CDR3 is TGTGCCAGCAGTGAGACGGGGGGCTGGGGCGAGCAGTACTTC. It yields the protein CASSETGGWGEQYF.

The chain uses TRBV27 and TRBJ2-1; 8 bases match TRBD2. The CDR3 has 17 amino acids. Germline trimming cut 6 bases from V and 0 bases from J; bases unmatched to any gene: 10. CDR1 and CDR2 (germline): MNHEY, SMNVEV (reference sequence). The CDR3 nucleotides are TGTGCCAGCAGCGTAGACGGGAGGGAGAGCTCCTACAATGAGCAGTTCTTC. Amino acids: CASSVDGRESSYNEQFF.

The chain has TRBV9 and TRBJ2-6; D gene uncertain. V was cut by 6 bases and J by 0 bases, with 7 bases left in between. The CDR3 runs to 14 residues. The germline CDR1 and CDR2 sequences are SGDLS and YYNGEE. In nucleotides, the CDR3 is TGTGCCAGCACAAGTGGCTCTGGGGCCAACGTCCTGACTTTC. It specifies CASTSGSGANVLTF. The variable domain in full, with the rest retrieved from reference TRBV9 and TRBJ2-6, is DSGVTQTPKHLITATGQRVTLRCSPRSGDLSVYWYQQSLDQGLQFLIQYYNGEERAKGNILERFSAQQFPDLHSELNLSSLELGDSALYFCASTSGSGANVLTFGAGSRLTVL.

The table lists this clone with a count of one. The chain is built from TRBV4-1 and TRBJ2-3; D may be TRBD1 or TRBD2 (6 bases each). V was trimmed by 4 bases and J by 0 bases, leaving 11 bases between them. Germline loops: CDR1 MGHRA, CDR2 YSYEKL. The length of the CDR3 is 15 residues. CDR3 protein: CASSPPGASTDTQYF. DNA of the CDR3: TGCGCCAGCAGCCCTCCGGGGGCTAGCACAGATACGCAGTATTTT.

This clone has just one count. The chain has TRBV4-1 and TRBJ1-6; TRBD1 aligns across 8 bases. Germline values: CDR1 MGHRA, CDR2 YSYEKL. The CDR3 is made up of 16 amino acids. The V gene end was trimmed by 3 bases and the J gene end by 7 bases; junction bases not matched to a gene: 8. The CDR3, as DNA: TGCGCCAGCAGCCAGTTACAGGGGGTGGAGAATTCACCCCTCCACTTT. This sequence encodes CASSQLQGVENSPLHF.

Concerning this clone: Other DNA sequences in the same sample also yield this CDR3. The chain has TRBV27 and TRBJ2-2; D gene ambiguous. This CDR3 comprises 11 residues. Per germline, CDR1 MNHEY and CDR2 SMNVEV (reference sequence). Trimming cost V 5 bases and J 4 bases, with 2 bases left between them. CDR3 region: CASSGTGELFF. CDR3 nucleotides: TGTGCCAGCAGTGGCACCGGGGAGCTGTTTTTT.

The chain has TRBV9 and TRBJ2-7, with TRBD2 identical over 10 bases. This CDR3 has 20 residues. V was clipped by 3 bases and J by 0 bases; unmatched bases: 18. CDR1 and CDR2 (germline): SGDLS, YYNGEE. The CDR3 loop is CASSATAGTRTSGTSYEQYF. The CDR3 DNA sequence: TGTGCCAGCAGCGCCACCGCGGGAACGCGGACTAGCGGAACCTCCTACGAGCAGTACTTC.

The V call is TRBV7-9, the J call TRBJ2-2, with no clear D. Between the trimmed V and J ends, which lost 0 bases and 7 bases, there was a span of 9 bases. CDR3 size: 14 residues. The germline V gene encodes CDR1 SEHNR and CDR2 FQNEAQ (reference sequence). This CDR3 is CASSLAGINGELFF. The CDR3 DNA sequence: TGTGCCAGCAGCTTAGCAGGGATCAACGGGGAGCTGTTTTTT.

The rearrangement joins TRBV15 to TRBJ2-7; tentatively, D is TRBD1 (5 bases). Germline V gene data show CDR1 as LNHNV and CDR2 as YYDKDF (reference sequence). Trimming removed 7 bases at V and 0 bases at J, with 13 bases between. The CDR3 has 14 residues. CDR3 residues: CATKATVNSYEQYF. The CDR3 DNA reads as TGTGCCACCAAGGCGACAGTAAACTCCTACGAGCAGTACTTC.

The DNA for the CDR3 is TGTGCCAGCGCACCTGGGCAGACTGAAGCTTTCTTT. This codes for CASAPGQTEAFF. V and J are TRBV19 and TRBJ1-1; D is ambiguous. The CDR3 has 12 amino acids. Trimming removed 9 bases at V and 5 bases at J, with 13 bases between. Germline V gives CDR1 LNHDA, CDR2 SQIVND (reference sequence). Full variable domain (rest looked up from reference TRBV19 and TRBJ1-1): DGGITQSPKYLFRKEGQNVTLSCEQNLNHDAMYWYRQDPGQGLRLIYYSQIVNDFQKGDIAEGYSVSREKKESFPLTVTSAQKNPTAFYLCASAPGQTEAFFGQGTRLTVV.

The rearrangement joins TRBV11-2 to TRBJ1-5; tentative D call: TRBD1 (6 bases). The CDR3 runs to 15 residues. V was shortened by 1 base and J by 6 bases, with 13 bases between the two germline ends. In germline, CDR1 is SGHAT, CDR2 FQNNGV. The CDR3 loop is CASSLGGGPGQPQHF. The CDR3 bases are TGTGCCAGCAGCTTAGGGGGGGGGCCAGGTCAGCCCCAGCATTTT.

This chain joins TRBV29-1 and TRBJ1-6; the D is unclear. V was clipped by 3 bases and J by 5 bases, with 8 bases between them. The CDR3 consists of 13 residues. Germline CDR1 reads SQVTM; CDR2 reads ANQGSEA. CDR3 DNA sequence: TGCAGCGTTGATGTAGGCGATAATTCACCCCTCCACTTT. Encoded protein: CSVDVGDNSPLHF.